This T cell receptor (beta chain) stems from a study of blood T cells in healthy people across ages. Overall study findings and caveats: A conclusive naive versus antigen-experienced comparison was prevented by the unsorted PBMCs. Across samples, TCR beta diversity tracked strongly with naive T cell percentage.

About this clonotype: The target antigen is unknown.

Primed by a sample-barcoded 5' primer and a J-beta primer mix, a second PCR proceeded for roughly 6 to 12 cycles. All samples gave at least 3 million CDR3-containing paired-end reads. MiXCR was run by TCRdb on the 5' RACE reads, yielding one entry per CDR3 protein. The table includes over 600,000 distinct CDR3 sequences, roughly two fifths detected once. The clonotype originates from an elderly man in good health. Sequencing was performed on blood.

CDR3 sequence (DNA): TGTGCCAGCAGTATGACAGGGGGCGGCTATGGCTACACCTTC. Translating it yields CASSMTGGGYGYTF. The genes are TRBV6-2 or TRBV6-3 and TRBJ1-2, with 10 bases fitting TRBD1. With V trimmed by 5 bases and J by 4 bases, 4 bases remained unmatched. This CDR3 comprises 14 residues. Germline V gives CDR1 MNHEY, CDR2 SVGEGT.